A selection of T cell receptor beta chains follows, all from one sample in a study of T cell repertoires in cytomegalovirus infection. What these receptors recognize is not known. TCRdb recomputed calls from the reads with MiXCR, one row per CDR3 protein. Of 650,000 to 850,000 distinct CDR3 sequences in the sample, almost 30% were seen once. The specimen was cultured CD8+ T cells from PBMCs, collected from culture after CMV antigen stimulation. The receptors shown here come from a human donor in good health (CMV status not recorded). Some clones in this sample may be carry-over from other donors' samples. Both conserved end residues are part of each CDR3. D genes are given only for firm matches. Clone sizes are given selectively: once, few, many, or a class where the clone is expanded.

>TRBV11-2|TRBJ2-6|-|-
CASMPQGANVLTF
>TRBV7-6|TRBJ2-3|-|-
CASSLVNSTSTDTQYF
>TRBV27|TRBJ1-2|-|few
CASSPIPDYGYTF
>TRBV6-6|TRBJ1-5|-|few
CASSYSPRASNQPQHF
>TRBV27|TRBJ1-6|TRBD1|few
CASSLGTGEGSPLHF
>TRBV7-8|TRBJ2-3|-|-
CASSPFGGVADTQYF
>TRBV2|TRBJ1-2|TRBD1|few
CASSEGTGTYGYTF
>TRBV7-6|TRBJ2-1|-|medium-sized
CASSLAGGVFNEQFF
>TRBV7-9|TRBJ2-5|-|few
CASSFTDRAPQETQYF
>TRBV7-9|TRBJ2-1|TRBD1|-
CASSFPKTGATYNEQFF
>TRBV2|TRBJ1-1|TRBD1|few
CASSVIQQGHTEAFF
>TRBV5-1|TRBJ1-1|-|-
CASSFRQATFNTEAFF
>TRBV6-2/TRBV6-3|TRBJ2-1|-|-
CASSLYSYYNEQFF
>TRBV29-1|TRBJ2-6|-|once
CSVAGGMTGPSGANVLTF